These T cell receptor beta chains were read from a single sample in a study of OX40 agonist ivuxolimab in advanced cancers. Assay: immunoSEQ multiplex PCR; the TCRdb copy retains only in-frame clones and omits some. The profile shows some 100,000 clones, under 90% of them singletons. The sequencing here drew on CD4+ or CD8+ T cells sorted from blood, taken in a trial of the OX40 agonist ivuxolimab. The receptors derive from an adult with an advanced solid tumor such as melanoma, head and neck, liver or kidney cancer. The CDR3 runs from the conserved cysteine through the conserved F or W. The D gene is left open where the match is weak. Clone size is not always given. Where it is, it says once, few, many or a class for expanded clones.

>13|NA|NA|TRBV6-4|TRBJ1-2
CASSEIQGDGYTF
TGTGCCAGCAGTGAGATACAGGGAGATGGCTACACCTTC
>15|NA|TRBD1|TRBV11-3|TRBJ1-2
CASPKATGGAYGYTF
TGTGCCAGCCCCAAAGCCACAGGGGGCGCATATGGCTACACCTTC
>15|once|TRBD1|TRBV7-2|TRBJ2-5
CASSPQGAEAETQYF
TGTGCCAGCAGTCCCCAGGGGGCTGAGGCAGAGACCCAGTACTTC
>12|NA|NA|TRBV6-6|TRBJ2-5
CASSGGDETQYF
TGTGCCAGCAGTGGTGGGGACGAGACCCAGTACTTC
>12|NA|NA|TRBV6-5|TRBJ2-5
CASSSVRGTQYF
TGTGCCAGCAGTTCGGTTAGGGGGACCCAGTACTTC
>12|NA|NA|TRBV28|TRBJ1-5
CASGTLNQPQHF
TGTGCCAGCGGGACACTTAATCAGCCCCAGCATTTT
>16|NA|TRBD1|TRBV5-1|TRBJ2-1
CASSTGTGGPYNEQFF
TGCGCCAGCAGCACGGGGACAGGGGGACCGTACAATGAGCAGTTCTTC
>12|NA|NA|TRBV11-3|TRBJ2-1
CASSLTTHEQFF
TGTGCCAGCAGCTTAACAACCCATGAGCAGTTCTTC
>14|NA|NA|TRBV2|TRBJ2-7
CASSAGLTRYEQYF
TGTGCCAGCAGTGCGGGACTTACACGCTACGAGCAGTACTTC
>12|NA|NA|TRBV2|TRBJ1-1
CASSSVAWGAFF
TGTGCCAGCAGTTCGGTGGCGTGGGGAGCTTTCTTT
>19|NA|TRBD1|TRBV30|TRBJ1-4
CAWSAPRGDSLWTNEKLFF
TGTGCCTGGAGTGCCCCCAGGGGGGATTCCCTGTGGACTAATGAAAAACTGTTTTTT
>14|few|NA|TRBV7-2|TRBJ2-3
CASSFAGSTDTQYF
TGTGCCAGCAGCTTCGCGGGGAGCACAGATACGCAGTATTTT
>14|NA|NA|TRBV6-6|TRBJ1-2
CASSYRQGFGGYTF
TGTGCCAGCAGTTACCGCCAGGGGTTTGGCGGCTACACCTTC
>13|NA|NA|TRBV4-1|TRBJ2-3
CASSQDGIDTQYF
TGCGCCAGCAGCCAAGATGGGATAGATACGCAGTATTTT
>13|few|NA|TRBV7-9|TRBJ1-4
CASSPASSEKLFF
TGTGCCAGCAGCCCCGCGTCTAGTGAAAAACTGTTTTTT
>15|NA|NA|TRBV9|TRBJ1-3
CASSVSKGAGNTIYF
TGTGCCAGCAGCGTATCTAAGGGGGCTGGAAACACCATATATTTT
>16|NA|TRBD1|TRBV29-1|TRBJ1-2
CSVEVQGQGGRHGYTF
TGCAGCGTTGAAGTTCAGGGACAGGGCGGCCGGCATGGCTACACCTTC
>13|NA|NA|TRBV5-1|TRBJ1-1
CASSLGQAVEAFF
TGCGCCAGCAGCTTGGGGCAAGCGGTAGAAGCTTTCTTT
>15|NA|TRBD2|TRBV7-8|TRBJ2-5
CASSPRTSGAVPQYF
TGTGCCAGCAGCCCGCGGACTAGCGGGGCAGTGCCCCAGTACTTC
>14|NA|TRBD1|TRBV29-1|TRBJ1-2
CSVDRTGWDYGYTF
TGCAGCGTAGACCGGACAGGGTGGGACTATGGCTACACCTTC
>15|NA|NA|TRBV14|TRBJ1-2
CASSQDGRLLYGYTF
TGTGCCAGCAGCCAAGATGGAAGGCTCCTCTATGGCTACACCTTC
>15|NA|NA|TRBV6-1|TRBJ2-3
CASSARGLTWDTQYF
TGTGCCAGCAGCGCTAGGGGCTTGACCTGGGATACGCAGTATTTT
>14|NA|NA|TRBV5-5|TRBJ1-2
CASSWQGQNYGYTF
TGTGCCAGCAGCTGGCAGGGTCAAAACTATGGCTACACCTTC
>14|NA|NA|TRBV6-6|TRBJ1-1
CASDKTDKNTEAFF
TGTGCCAGTGATAAGACAGATAAGAACACTGAAGCTTTCTTT
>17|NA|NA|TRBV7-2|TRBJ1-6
CASSYTVWGNDNSPLHF
TGTGCCAGCAGTTACACCGTTTGGGGTAACGATAATTCACCCCTCCACTTT
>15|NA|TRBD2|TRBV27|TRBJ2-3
CASASGGAGTDTQYF
TGTGCCAGCGCCTCGGGGGGGGCGGGCACAGATACGCAGTATTTT
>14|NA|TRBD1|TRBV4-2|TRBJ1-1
CASSPQRGQAEAFF
TGTGCCAGCAGCCCGCAGAGGGGGCAGGCTGAAGCTTTCTTT
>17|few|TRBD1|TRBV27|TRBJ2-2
CASSLSPGQGNTGELFF
TGTGCCAGCAGTTTATCGCCGGGACAGGGTAACACCGGGGAGCTGTTTTTT
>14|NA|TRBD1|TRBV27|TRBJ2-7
CASSAPGQGTEQYF
TGTGCCAGCAGTGCGCCGGGACAGGGGACCGAGCAGTACTTC
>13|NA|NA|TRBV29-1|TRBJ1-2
CSVEGGGARGYTF
TGCAGCGTTGAAGGAGGGGGGGCGCGGGGCTACACCTTC
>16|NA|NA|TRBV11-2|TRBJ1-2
CASSLELGGRSGGYTF
TGTGCCAGCAGCTTAGAGTTAGGGGGGCGTTCGGGTGGCTACACCTTC
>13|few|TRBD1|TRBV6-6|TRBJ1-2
CASRDGTGVDYTF
TGTGCCAGCAGGGACGGGACAGGGGTTGACTACACCTTC
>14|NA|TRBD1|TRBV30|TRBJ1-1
CAWRMTGGSTEAFF
TGTGCCTGGAGGATGACAGGGGGTAGCACTGAAGCTTTCTTT
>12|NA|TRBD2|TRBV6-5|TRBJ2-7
CASRQRGYEQYF
TGTGCCAGCAGGCAGCGGGGCTACGAGCAGTACTTC
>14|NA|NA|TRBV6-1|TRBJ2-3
CASSGTTATDTQYF
TGTGCCAGCAGTGGAACTACCGCCACAGATACGCAGTATTTT
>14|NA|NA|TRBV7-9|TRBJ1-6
CASSLIGDNSPLHF
TGTGCCAGCAGCTTGATAGGGGATAATTCACCCCTCCACTTT
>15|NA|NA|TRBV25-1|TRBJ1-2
CASSELGGEDYGYTF
TGTGCCAGCAGTGAATTGGGGGGAGAGGACTATGGCTACACCTTC
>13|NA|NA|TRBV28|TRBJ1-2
CASENGDSYGYTF
TGTGCCAGTGAAAACGGGGATTCCTATGGCTACACCTTC
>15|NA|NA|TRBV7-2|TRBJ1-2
CASSLGPQVNYGYTF
TGTGCCAGCAGCTTAGGCCCTCAAGTTAACTATGGCTACACCTTC
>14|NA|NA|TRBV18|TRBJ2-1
CASSPTALFNEQFF
TGTGCCAGCTCACCAACGGCCCTTTTTAATGAGCAGTTCTTC
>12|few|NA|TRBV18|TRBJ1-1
CASSPGVTEAFF
TGTGCCAGCTCACCAGGGGTTACTGAAGCTTTCTTT
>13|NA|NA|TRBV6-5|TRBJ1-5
CASEEGGRGPQHF
TGTGCCAGCGAGGAGGGAGGCCGGGGGCCCCAGCATTTT
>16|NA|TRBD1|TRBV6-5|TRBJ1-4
CASSYSPTGTIEKLFF
TGTGCCAGCAGTTACTCTCCGACAGGGACTATCGAAAAACTGTTTTTT
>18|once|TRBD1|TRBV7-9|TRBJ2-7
CASSLDGIRGRTAYEQYF
TGTGCCAGCAGCTTAGATGGTATAAGGGGGCGAACGGCCTACGAGCAGTACTTC
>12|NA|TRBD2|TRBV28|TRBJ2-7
CASKSGGYEQYF
TGTGCCAGTAAATCGGGGGGTTACGAGCAGTACTTC
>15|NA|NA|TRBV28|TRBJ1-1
CASSSGGRSNTEAFF
TGTGCCAGCAGTTCTGGGGGCAGGTCGAACACTGAAGCTTTCTTT
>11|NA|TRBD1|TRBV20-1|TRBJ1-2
CSARTGMTYTF
TGCAGTGCTCGGACAGGGATGACCTACACCTTC
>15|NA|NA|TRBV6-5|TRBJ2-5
CASSPPPTGQETQYF
TGTGCCAGCAGCCCCCCCCCGACAGGACAAGAGACCCAGTACTTC
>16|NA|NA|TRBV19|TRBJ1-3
CASSPSGRFSGNTIYF
TGTGCCAGTAGTCCCTCAGGACGGTTCTCTGGAAACACCATATATTTT
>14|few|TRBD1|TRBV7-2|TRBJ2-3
CASSFSGTAHTQYF
TGTGCCAGCAGTTTCTCCGGGACAGCGCATACGCAGTATTTT
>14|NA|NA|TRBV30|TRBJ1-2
CAWSAGGVGYGYTF
TGTGCCTGGAGTGCAGGAGGGGTAGGATATGGCTACACCTTC
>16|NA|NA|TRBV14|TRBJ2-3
CASSPNPTGYTDTQYF
TGTGCCAGCAGCCCAAACCCGACAGGATACACAGATACGCAGTATTTT
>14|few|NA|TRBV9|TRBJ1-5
CASSVGASNQPQHF
TGTGCCAGCAGCGTAGGAGCTAGCAATCAGCCCCAGCATTTT
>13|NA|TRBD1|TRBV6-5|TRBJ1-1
CASSYSTGTEAFF
TGTGCCAGCAGTTACTCGACAGGGACTGAAGCTTTCTTT
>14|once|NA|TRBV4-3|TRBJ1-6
CASSQETANSPLHF
TGCGCCAGCAGCCAAGAGACAGCAAATTCACCCCTCCACTTT
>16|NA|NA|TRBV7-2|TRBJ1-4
CASSLLGDPPNEKLFF
TGTGCCAGCAGCCTATTGGGGGATCCCCCTAATGAAAAACTGTTTTTT
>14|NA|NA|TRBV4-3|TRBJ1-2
CASSQVDRDYGYTF
TGCGCCAGCAGCCAAGTTGACAGAGACTATGGCTACACCTTC